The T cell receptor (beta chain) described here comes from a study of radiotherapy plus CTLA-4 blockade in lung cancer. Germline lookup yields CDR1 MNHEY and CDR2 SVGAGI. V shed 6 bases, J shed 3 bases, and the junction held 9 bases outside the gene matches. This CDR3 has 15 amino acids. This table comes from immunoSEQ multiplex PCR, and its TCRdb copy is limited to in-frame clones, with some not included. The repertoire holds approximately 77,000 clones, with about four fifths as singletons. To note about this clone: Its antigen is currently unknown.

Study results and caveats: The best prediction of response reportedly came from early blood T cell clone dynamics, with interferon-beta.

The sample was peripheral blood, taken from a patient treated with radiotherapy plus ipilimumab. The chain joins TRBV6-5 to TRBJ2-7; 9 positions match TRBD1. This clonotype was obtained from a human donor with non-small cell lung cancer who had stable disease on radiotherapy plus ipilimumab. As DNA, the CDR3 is TGTGCCAGCAGGGCTACACAGGGGGCCGGCTACGAGCAGTACTTC. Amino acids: CASRATQGAGYEQYF.